Below, 16 T cell receptor beta chains from the same sample are listed, as sequenced in a study of T cells after yellow fever vaccination. TCRdb recomputed calls from the 5' RACE reads with MiXCR, one row per CDR3 protein. The table includes about 340,000 distinct CDR3 sequences, around 3.9% detected once. Specimen: PBMCs, collected 5 days after the yellow fever booster vaccination. Receptor source: a man younger than 35 who received the YFV17D yellow fever vaccine.

The chain carries TRBV7-8 and TRBJ1-4; 7 bases are a match to TRBD1. This CDR3 spans 15 amino acids. V lost 1 base and J lost 4; bases outside the gene matches: 3. Per the germline V gene, CDR1 is SGHVS and CDR2 is FQNEAQ. CDR3 sequence (DNA): TGTGCCAGCAGCTTAGGACAGGGTTTTAATGAAAAACTGTTTTTT. Protein product: CASSLGQGFNEKLFF. Full variable domain (outside the CDR3, taken from reference TRBV7-8 and TRBJ1-4): GAGVSQSPRYKVAKRGQDVALRCDPISGHVSLFWYQQALGQGPEFLTYFQNEAQLDKSGLPSDRFFAERPEGSVSTLKIQRTQQEDSAVYLCASSLGQGFNEKLFFGSGTQLSVL.

This clonotype was observed a handful of times. The V and J genes are TRBV7-3 and TRBJ2-3; D is perhaps TRBD2 (5 bases). Trimming took 4 bases from V and 6 from J, leaving 11 bases between them. The CDR3 totals 13 residues. Looked up from germline, CDR1 is SGHTA and CDR2 is FQGTGA. The CDR3 spells CASSSQPGDTQYF. The CDR3 coding sequence is TGTGCCAGCAGCTCTCAACCGGGGGATACGCAGTATTTT.

The chain is built from TRBV29-1 and TRBJ2-7; unclear D gene. V dropped 0 bases and J dropped 10 bases, with 10 bases sitting between them. The CDR3 contains 11 residues. CDR1 and CDR2 (germline): SQVTM, ANQGSEA. In DNA form, the CDR3 reads TGCAGCGTTGAAGACGCGGACGCACAGTACTTC. The encoded protein is CSVEDADAQYF.

This clonotype was picked up a small number of times. CDR3 sequence: CASSQDGQGPSNQPQHF. CDR3 bases: TGTGCCAGCAGCCAAGATGGCCAGGGGCCTAGCAATCAGCCCCAGCATTTT. The chain employs TRBV3-1 and TRBJ1-5, with D perhaps TRBD1 (6 bases). Trimming removed 0 bases from V and 0 bases from J, with 12 bases in between. Germline CDR1 is LGHDT and CDR2 is YNNKEL (reference sequence). This CDR3 comprises 17 residues.

This clonotype was observed a few times. This sequence joins TRBV7-2 and TRBJ2-7; D may be TRBD2 (6 bases). Trimming left V 0 bases short and J 2 bases short, with 14 bases between. CDR3 size: 16 residues. CDR1 is SGHTA, CDR2 FQGNSA, per germline. As DNA, the CDR3 is TGTGCCAGCAGCTTAGCCGGCCCAGGGAGGCCCTACGAGCAGTACTTC. This codes for CASSLAGPGRPYEQYF.

This rearrangement joins TRBV4-1 to TRBJ1-5; D uncertain. V lost 3 bases and J lost 1, with 7 bases in between. CDR1 is MGHRA, CDR2 YSYEKL, per germline. This CDR3 spans 14 amino acids. CDR3 region: CASSHLGSNQPQHF. CDR3 DNA: TGCGCCAGCAGCCATTTGGGCAGCAATCAGCCCCAGCATTTT.

This clonotype was recorded at least ten times. V and J are TRBV4-3 and TRBJ2-7; D tentatively reads TRBD1 or TRBD2 (6 bases each). The CDR3 length is 14 residues. Trimming cost V 0 bases and J 9 bases, with 15 bases left between them. Germline CDR1 LGHNA, CDR2 YSLEER. CDR3 coding DNA: TGCGCCAGCAGCCAAGAATTTATGGGGGGCGGGCAGTACTTC. The encoded protein is CASSQEFMGGGQYF.

V and J are TRBV29-1 and TRBJ2-5, with 9 bases identical to TRBD1. In germline, CDR1 is SQVTM, CDR2 ANQGSEA. This CDR3 has 13 amino acids. V gave up 5 bases and J gave up 5 bases; unmatched junction bases: 6. The CDR3 region has the DNA TGCAGCGTTAGGACAGGGGCGGGCGAGACCCAGTACTTC. It specifies CSVRTGAGETQYF. Variable domain in full (rest from reference TRBV29-1 and TRBJ2-5): SAVISQKPSRDICQRGTSLTIQCQVDSQVTMMFWYRQQPGQSLTLIATANQGSEATYESGFVIDKFPISRPNLTFSTLTVSNMSPEDSSIYLCSVRTGAGETQYFGPGTRLLVL.

This clonotype was seen many times. This rearrangement joins TRBV6-5 to TRBJ2-2; D perhaps matches TRBD1 (5 bases). This CDR3 is built from 15 residues. The germline gives CDR1 MNHEY, CDR2 SVGAGI. V was trimmed by 2 bases and J by 7 bases, leaving 14 bases between them. The CDR3 region is CASSYAGRAYGELFF. CDR3 in DNA: TGTGCCAGCAGTTACGCAGGGCGAGCGTACGGGGAGCTGTTTTTT.

This clonotype was counted between two and nine times. The chain couples TRBV27 to TRBJ2-2; the match to TRBD1 covers 7 bases. J gave up 3 bases and V 1 base, and 5 bases lay outside the gene matches. Germline loops: CDR1 MNHEY, CDR2 SMNVEV (reference sequence). This CDR3 has 16 amino acids. In nucleotides, the CDR3 is TGTGCCAGCAGTTTATTAGGGGGCCCGGACACCGGGGAGCTGTTTTTT. Its protein product is CASSLLGGPDTGELFF.

This clonotype was seen a single time. The chain links TRBV10-3 to TRBJ1-4; perhaps TRBD1 as D (5 bases). V was cut by 3 bases and J by 5 bases, with 10 bases left in between. The germline CDR1 and CDR2 sequences are ENHRY and SYGVKD. This CDR3 is 14 amino acids long. DNA for the CDR3: TGTGCCATCAGTGATCAGGGATTCAATGAAAAACTGTTTTTT. It is translated as CAISDQGFNEKLFF.

This clonotype was detected many times. The rearrangement links TRBV27 to TRBJ2-2; possibly TRBD2 for D (7 bases). CDR3 length: 15 amino acids. Looked up from germline, CDR1 is MNHEY and CDR2 is SMNVEV (reference sequence). V was clipped by 5 bases and J by 1 base, with 11 bases between them. The CDR3 protein is CASSLRGGNTGELFF. DNA of the CDR3: TGTGCCAGCAGTCTGAGGGGGGGGAACACCGGGGAGCTGTTTTTT.

V usage is TRBV10-3 and J usage is TRBJ1-1; D not resolved. V was pared by 4 bases and J by 4 bases, with 4 bases between. This CDR3 is 11 amino acids long. CDR1 and CDR2 (germline): ENHRY, SYGVKD. CDR3 in DNA: TGTGCCATCAGTGGGGTCACTGAAGCTTTCTTT. As protein: CAISGVTEAFF.

This clonotype was found many times. One junction end disagrees with the germline gene, perhaps due to a read error. The genes are TRBV24-1 and TRBJ1-3; D is ambiguous. The CDR3 extends over 10 amino acids. Germline V gene data show CDR1 as KGHDR and CDR2 as SFDVKD. The CDR3 sequence is CATRIGFLDF. The CDR3 DNA reads TGTGCCACCAGGATCGGATTCCTAGATTTT.

This clonotype was seen more than once but under ten times. The chain uses TRBV12-3 or TRBV12-4 and TRBJ2-7, with D perhaps TRBD2 (5 bases). CDR3 length: 13 residues. V gave up 5 bases and J gave up 2 bases, with 10 bases separating them. The CDR3 DNA reads as TGTGCCAGCAGTCAAACCGGGACCTACGAGCAGTACTTC. It specifies CASSQTGTYEQYF.

The chain is built from TRBV20-1 and TRBJ1-2, with a possible D match to TRBD1 (5 bases). The CDR3 is made up of 14 amino acids. The ends were cut back, 6 bases at V and 8 bases at J, with 22 bases in the middle. Germline CDR1 DFQATT, CDR2 SNEGSKA (reference sequence). The CDR3 region is CSAPSQRGAGGYTF. Written as DNA, the CDR3 is TGCAGTGCCCCATCTCAGCGGGGCGCGGGAGGCTACACCTTC.